The clone carrying this T cell receptor beta chain was seen a few times. The sample comes from a study of cytomegalovirus exposure and HLA in healthy donors. The method was immunoSEQ multiplex PCR; TCRdb's version includes in-frame clones alone and lacks a portion of them. The sample contains around 60,000 clones, 90% to 96% of which appear only once. The V gene's germline CDR1 is SGHVS and CDR2 FQNEAQ. Trimming cost V 5 bases and J 5 bases, with 9 bases left between them. This CDR3 spans 13 amino acids. Sequenced sample: PBMCs. The gene calls are TRBV7-8 and TRBJ2-2, with a tentative D call TRBD1 (6 bases). This clonotype was sampled from a woman aged 18-35 years in good health and CMV-seronegative. The CDR3 reads CASSRGQTGELFF. As DNA, the CDR3 is TGTGCCAGCAGCCGCGGACAGACCGGGGAGCTGTTTTTT.